Given below is one T cell receptor (beta chain) in context. Its target is not known. All donors were healthy HIV-negative adults lacking recent acute infections or vaccinations. The V gene end was trimmed by 5 bases and the J gene end by 3 bases; junction bases not matched to a gene: 15. CDR3 length equals 17 residues. Germline V gene data show CDR1 as SGHAT and CDR2 as FQNNGV. These data are taken from a study of shared clonotypes between healthy human individuals. Whole-study context: Sampling drew on donors who were a couple of women and a few men aged 18 to 49. The study's findings and limits: Specimens sampled were limited to blood, with tissue repertoires likely differing.

DNA input for the unsorted PBMC replicate PCRs was approximately 0.3 ug, tens of thousands of T cell genomes. Data came from immunoSEQ multiplex PCR; TCRdb stores just in-frame clones and leaves some out. The profile shows hundreds of thousands of clones, roughly 79% of them singletons. The V and J genes are TRBV11-2 and TRBJ2-7; TRBD2 aligns across 8 bases. The sequenced sample was PBMCs. The receptor was isolated from a woman in her thirties or forties in good health. Some clones in this sample may be carry-over from other donors' samples. The CDR3 bases are TGTGCCAGCAGCCCCCGTGGGGGTAGCGGGAACATCTACGAGCAGTACTTC. Its translation: CASSPRGGSGNIYEQYF.